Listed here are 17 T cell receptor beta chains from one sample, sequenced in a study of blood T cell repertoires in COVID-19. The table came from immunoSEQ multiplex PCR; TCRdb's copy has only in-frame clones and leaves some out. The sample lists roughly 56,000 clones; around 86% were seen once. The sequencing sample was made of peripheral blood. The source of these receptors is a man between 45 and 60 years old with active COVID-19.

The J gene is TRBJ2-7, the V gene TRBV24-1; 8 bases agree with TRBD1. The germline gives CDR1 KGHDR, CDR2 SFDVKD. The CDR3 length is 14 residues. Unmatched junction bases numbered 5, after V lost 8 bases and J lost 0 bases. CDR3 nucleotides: TGTGCCACCATGCGACAGGGGCACTCCTACGAGCAGTACTTC. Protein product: CATMRQGHSYEQYF.

The CDR3 spells CASSVYALSSGRGGELFF. In DNA form, the CDR3 reads TGTGCCAGCAGCGTATACGCCCTGAGTAGCGGGAGAGGCGGGGAGCTGTTTTTT. The V call is TRBV9, the J call TRBJ2-2, with 9 bases lining up with TRBD2. V shed 1 base and J 7 bases; nucleotides not matched to a gene: 14. Germline-derived CDR1 and CDR2 are SGDLS and YYNGEE. The CDR3 is 18 amino acids. The full variable domain, with the rest looked up from reference TRBV9 and TRBJ2-2, is DSGVTQTPKHLITATGQRVTLRCSPRSGDLSVYWYQQSLDQGLQFLIQYYNGEERAKGNILERFSAQQFPDLHSELNLSSLELGDSALYFCASSVYALSSGRGGELFFGEGSRLTVL.

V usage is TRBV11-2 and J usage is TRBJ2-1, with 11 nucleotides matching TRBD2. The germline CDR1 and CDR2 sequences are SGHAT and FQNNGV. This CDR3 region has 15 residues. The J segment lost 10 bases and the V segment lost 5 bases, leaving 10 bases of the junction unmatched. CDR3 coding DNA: TGTGCCAGCAGCACCACTAGCGGGAGACGGGGCGAGCAGTTCTTC. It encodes CASSTTSGRRGEQFF. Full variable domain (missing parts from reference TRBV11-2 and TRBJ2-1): EAGVAQSPRYKIIEKRQSVAFWCNPISGHATLYWYQQILGQGPKLLIQFQNNGVVDDSQLPKDRFSAERLKGVDSTLKIQPAKLEDSAVYLCASSTTSGRRGEQFFGPGTRLTVL.

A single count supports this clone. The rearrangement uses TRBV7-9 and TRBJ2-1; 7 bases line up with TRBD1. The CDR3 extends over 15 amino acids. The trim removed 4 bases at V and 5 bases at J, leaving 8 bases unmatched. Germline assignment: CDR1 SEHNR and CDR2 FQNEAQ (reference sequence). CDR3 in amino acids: CASSSRDSYNNEQFF. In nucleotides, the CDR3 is TGTGCCAGCAGCTCCCGGGACAGTTACAACAATGAGCAGTTCTTC.

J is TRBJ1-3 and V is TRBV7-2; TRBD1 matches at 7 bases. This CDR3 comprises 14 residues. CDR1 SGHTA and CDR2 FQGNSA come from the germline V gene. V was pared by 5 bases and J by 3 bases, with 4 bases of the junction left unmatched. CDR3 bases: TGTGCCAGCAGCCGCGGACAGGTTGGAAACACCATATATTTT. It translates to CASSRGQVGNTIYF.

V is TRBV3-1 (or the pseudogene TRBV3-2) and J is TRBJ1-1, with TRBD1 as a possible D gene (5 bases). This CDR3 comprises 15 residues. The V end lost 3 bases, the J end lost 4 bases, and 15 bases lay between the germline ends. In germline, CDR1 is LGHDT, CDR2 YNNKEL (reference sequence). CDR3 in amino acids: CASSHRAGEGTEAFF. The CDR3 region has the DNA TGTGCCAGCAGCCACCGGGCGGGGGAGGGCACTGAAGCTTTCTTT.

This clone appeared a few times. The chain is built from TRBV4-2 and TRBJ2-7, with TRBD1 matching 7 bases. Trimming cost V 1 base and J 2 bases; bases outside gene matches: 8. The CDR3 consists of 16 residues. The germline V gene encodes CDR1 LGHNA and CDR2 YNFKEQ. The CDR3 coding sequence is TGTGCCAGCAGCCAAGCCTCGGGACAGAGAACCTACGAGCAGTACTTC. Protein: CASSQASGQRTYEQYF.

CDR3: CASSIWGQGGEKLFF. The CDR3, as DNA: TGTGCCAGTAGTATTTGGGGACAGGGCGGAGAAAAACTGTTTTTT. The chain combines TRBV19 with TRBJ1-4; the match to TRBD1 covers 9 bases. CDR3 length: 15 residues. The junction had 7 bases not matched to a gene; V was cut back by 3 bases and J by 8 bases. From germline, CDR1 is LNHDA and CDR2 SQIVND (reference sequence).

DNA for the CDR3: TGTGCGGCGACCCCAGCGGGAGACTACGAGCAGTACTTC. It translates to CAATPAGDYEQYF. This chain connects TRBV30 to TRBJ2-7; 8 nucleotides match TRBD2. The CDR3 covers 13 residues. CDR1 is GTSNPN and CDR2 is SVGIG in the germline V gene (reference sequence).

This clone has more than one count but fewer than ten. CDR3 nucleotides: TGTGCCAGTAGTAGCAGGATTAATTCACCCCTCCACTTT. Its translation: CASSSRINSPLHF. The chain has TRBV19 and TRBJ1-6, with D uncertain. Germline values: CDR1 LNHDA, CDR2 SQIVND (reference sequence). CDR3 length equals 13 residues. Trimming removed 4 bases at V and 6 bases at J, with 7 bases between.

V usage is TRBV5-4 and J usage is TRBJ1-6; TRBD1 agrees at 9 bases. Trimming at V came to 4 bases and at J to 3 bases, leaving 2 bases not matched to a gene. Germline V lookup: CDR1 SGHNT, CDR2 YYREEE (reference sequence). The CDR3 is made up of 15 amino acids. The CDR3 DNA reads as TGTGCCAGCAGCACGGGACAGGGCTATAATTCACCCCTCCACTTT. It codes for CASSTGQGYNSPLHF. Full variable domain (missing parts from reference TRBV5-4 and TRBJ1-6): ETGVTQSPTHLIKTRGQQVTLRCSSQSGHNTVSWYQQALGQGPQFIFQYYREEENGRGNFPPRFSGLQFPNYSSELNVNALELDDSALYLCASSTGQGYNSPLHFGNGTRLTVT.

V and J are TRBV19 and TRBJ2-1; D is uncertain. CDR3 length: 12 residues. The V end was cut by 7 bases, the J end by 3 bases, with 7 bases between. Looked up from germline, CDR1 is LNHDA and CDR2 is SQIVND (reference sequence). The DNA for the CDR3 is TGTGCCAGTATCAGTCACTACAATGAGCAGTTCTTC. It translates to CASISHYNEQFF. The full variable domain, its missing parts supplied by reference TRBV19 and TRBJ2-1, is DGGITQSPKYLFRKEGQNVTLSCEQNLNHDAMYWYRQDPGQGLRLIYYSQIVNDFQKGDIAEGYSVSREKKESFPLTVTSAQKNPTAFYLCASISHYNEQFFGPGTRLTVL.

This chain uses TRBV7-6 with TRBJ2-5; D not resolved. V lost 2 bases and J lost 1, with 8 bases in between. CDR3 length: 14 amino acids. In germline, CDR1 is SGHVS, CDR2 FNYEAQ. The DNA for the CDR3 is TGTGCCAGCAGCTTACAAGCAATCCAAGAGACCCAGTACTTC. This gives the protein CASSLQAIQETQYF.

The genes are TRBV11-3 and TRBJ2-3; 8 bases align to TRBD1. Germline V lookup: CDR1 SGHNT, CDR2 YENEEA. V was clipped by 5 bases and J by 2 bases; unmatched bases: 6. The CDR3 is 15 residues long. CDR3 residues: CASSTGTGLTDTQYF. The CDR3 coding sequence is TGTGCCAGCAGCACCGGGACAGGCCTCACAGATACGCAGTATTTT.

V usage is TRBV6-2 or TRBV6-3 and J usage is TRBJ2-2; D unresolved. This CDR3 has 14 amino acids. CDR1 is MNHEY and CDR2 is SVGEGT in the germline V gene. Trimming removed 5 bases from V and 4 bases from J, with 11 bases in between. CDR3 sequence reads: CASSTLVPTGELFF. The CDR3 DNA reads TGTGCCAGCAGTACTCTAGTCCCCACCGGGGAGCTGTTTTTT.

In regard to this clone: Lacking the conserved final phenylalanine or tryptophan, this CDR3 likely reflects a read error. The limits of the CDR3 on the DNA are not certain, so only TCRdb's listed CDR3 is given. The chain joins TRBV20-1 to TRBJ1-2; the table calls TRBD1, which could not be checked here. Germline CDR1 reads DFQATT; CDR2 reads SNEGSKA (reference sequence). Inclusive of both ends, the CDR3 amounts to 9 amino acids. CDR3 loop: CSADRIPQV.

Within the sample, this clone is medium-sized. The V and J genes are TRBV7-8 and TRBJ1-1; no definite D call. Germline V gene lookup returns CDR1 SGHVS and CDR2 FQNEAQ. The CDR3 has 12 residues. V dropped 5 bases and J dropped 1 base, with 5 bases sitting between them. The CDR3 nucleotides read TGTGCCAGCAGCGCGGGGAACACTGAAGCTTTCTTT. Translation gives CASSAGNTEAFF.